The 13 T cell receptor beta chains below were found in one sample sequenced in a study of T-cell reconstitution after alpha-beta-depleted transplantation in children. Unique molecular identifiers were incorporated when the TCRbeta library was constructed. Each CDR3 protein gets one entry after TCRdb re-called the PCR reads with MiXCR. This sample carries fewer than 750,000 distinct CDR3 sequences, 23% of them seen once, and the ten largest clones take around 14%. The sequences come from PBMCs, mostly from graft donor cells, collected 360 days after TCRalphabeta/CD19-depleted stem cell transplant. These receptors were obtained from a boy less than two years old who had a stem cell transplant for acute myeloid leukemia, so the T cells may come from the graft donor.

This clonotype was recorded a few times. The V call is TRBV6-6, the J call TRBJ2-1; 8 nucleotides line up with TRBD2. The CDR3 has 13 residues. J gave up 6 bases and V 10 bases, and 8 bases lay outside the gene matches. The germline V gene encodes CDR1 MNHNY and CDR2 SVGAGI (reference sequence). The CDR3 bases are TGTGCCACGGCGGGACTAGTGGGCAATGAGCAGTTCTTC. It encodes CATAGLVGNEQFF.

This clonotype was observed many times. The chain is built from TRBV13 and TRBJ2-7; D is uncertain. Between the trimmed V and J ends, which lost 4 bases and 2 bases, there was a span of 9 bases. The length of the CDR3 is 13 residues. The V gene's germline CDR1 is PRHDT and CDR2 FYEKMQ (reference sequence). The DNA for the CDR3 is TGTGCCAGCAGCTCCGCAGTGACCTACGAGCAGTACTTC. This codes for CASSSAVTYEQYF.

This clonotype was detected many times. The V call is TRBV7-2, the J call TRBJ1-1, with D unresolved. Looked up from germline, CDR1 is SGHTA and CDR2 is FQGNSA. V shed 7 bases and J shed 1 base, with 10 bases lying between them. The CDR3 loop spans 13 amino acids. As DNA, the CDR3 is TGTGCCAGCACTCGGACCAGGAACACTGAAGCTTTCTTT. Encoded protein: CASTRTRNTEAFF.

The V and J genes are TRBV4-2 and TRBJ1-1, with no clear D. CDR1 and CDR2 (germline): LGHNA, YNFKEQ. Trimming took 0 bases from V and 0 from J, leaving 8 bases between them. The CDR3 extends over 15 amino acids. DNA for the CDR3: TGTGCCAGCAGCCAAGAAAGAGGGCTGAACACTGAAGCTTTCTTT. Protein: CASSQERGLNTEAFF.

This clonotype was detected only a few times. This chain uses TRBV6-1 with TRBJ2-1, with 10 bases matching TRBD2. CDR1 is MNHNS and CDR2 is SASEGT in the germline V gene. The CDR3 is 15 amino acids. After removal of 6 bases from V and 9 bases from J, the junction contained 11 bases not matched to a gene. DNA of the CDR3: TGTGCCAGCAGAGCGGGGGGGCGACATGCCGCTGAGCAGTTCTTC. Translation gives CASRAGGRHAAEQFF.

The genes are TRBV27 and TRBJ2-4; the D gene is possibly TRBD2 (7 bases). Germline V lookup: CDR1 MNHEY, CDR2 SMNVEV (reference sequence). This CDR3 spans 14 amino acids. V was shortened by 2 bases and J by 8 bases, with 13 bases between the two germline ends. CDR3 sequence reads: CASSLTPGGHIQYF. CDR3 bases: TGTGCCAGCAGTTTAACCCCCGGGGGGCACATTCAGTACTTC.

This clonotype has more than one count but fewer than ten. The V call is TRBV13, the J call TRBJ2-1, with TRBD1 as a possible D gene (5 bases). The CDR3 covers 13 residues. V was cut by 10 bases and J by 0 bases, with 10 bases left in between. The germline CDR1 and CDR2 sequences are PRHDT and FYEKMQ (reference sequence). The CDR3 region is CATWTPSYNEQFF. CDR3 nucleotide sequence: TGTGCCACCTGGACACCCTCCTACAATGAGCAGTTCTTC. The full variable domain, rest sourced from reference TRBV13 and TRBJ2-1, is AAGVIQSPRHLIKEKRETATLKCYPIPRHDTVYWYQQGPGQDPQFLISFYEKMQSDKGSIPDRFSAQQFSDYHSELNMSSLELGDSALYFCATWTPSYNEQFFGPGTRLTVL.

Ten or more counts support this clonotype. The chain is built from TRBV20-1 and TRBJ2-3, with a tentative D call TRBD1 (5 bases). The CDR3 sequence is 15 residues long. Germline V CDR1 and CDR2: DFQATT, SNEGSKA (reference sequence). V was shortened by 3 bases and J by 1 base, with 14 bases between the two germline ends. This CDR3 reads CSARDQGGGTDTQYF. For the CDR3, the DNA is TGCAGTGCTAGGGATCAGGGTGGAGGCACAGATACGCAGTATTTT.

V is TRBV7-3 and J is TRBJ2-3, with D unresolved. The CDR3 consists of 15 residues. Trimming left V 0 bases short and J 2 bases short, with 9 bases between. CDR1 is SGHTA and CDR2 is FQGTGA in the germline V gene. The CDR3: CASSLTGLITDTQYF. As DNA, the CDR3 is TGTGCCAGCAGCTTAACAGGATTGATCACAGATACGCAGTATTTT.

This sequence joins TRBV7-9 and TRBJ2-1; TRBD1 aligns across 11 bases. The germline V gene encodes CDR1 SEHNR and CDR2 FQNEAQ (reference sequence). The CDR3 extends over 15 amino acids. V was clipped by 5 bases and J by 8 bases; unmatched bases: 8. The CDR3 DNA sequence: TGTGCCAGCAGCATCGGGACAGGGGGGTCGGATGAGCAGTTCTTC. The encoded protein is CASSIGTGGSDEQFF.

This clonotype was seen repeatedly, ten times or more. The chain links TRBV12-3 or TRBV12-4 to TRBJ1-6; D remains ambiguous. Trimming took 2 bases from V and 7 from J, leaving 12 bases between them. The CDR3 has 15 amino acids. In nucleotides, the CDR3 is TGTGCCAGCAGTTTAAGCTTAAGCCCGAATTCACCCCTCCACTTT. Its translation: CASSLSLSPNSPLHF.

This clonotype was recorded a few times. The CDR3 protein is CASSQVTGGRQPQHF. The CDR3 DNA reads TGCGCCAGCAGCCAAGTGACAGGGGGCAGGCAGCCCCAGCATTTT. This chain uses TRBV4-1 with TRBJ1-5, with 10 positions matching TRBD1. The V and J ends lost 1 base and 7 bases, in that order; junction bases with no gene match: 4. Germline V gene lookup returns CDR1 MGHRA and CDR2 YSYEKL. The CDR3 has 15 amino acids.

This clonotype was counted only a few times. The chain couples TRBV20-1 to TRBJ2-3; 7 nucleotides align to TRBD1. CDR1 and CDR2 from the germline V gene are DFQATT and SNEGSKA (reference sequence). V trimming: 2 bases; J trimming: 1 base; junction bases outside the gene matches: 6. This CDR3 is 15 amino acids long. For the CDR3, the DNA is TGCAGTGCTAGACTCGACAGGGTTCGCACAGATACGCAGTATTTT. This sequence encodes CSARLDRVRTDTQYF.